One sample yielded the 23 T cell receptor beta chains listed below, sequenced in a study of blood T cell repertoires in COVID-19. Sequenced by immunoSEQ multiplex PCR; TCRdb stores in-frame clones only, minus some. In the table there are around 140,000 clones, around nine tenths of which are singletons. The sequencing sample was made of peripheral blood. Receptor source: a woman between 50 and 59 years old with acute or convalescent COVID-19.

The rearrangement uses TRBV2 and TRBJ1-6, with D perhaps TRBD1 (5 bases). V gave up 4 bases and J gave up 7 bases, with 5 bases separating them. CDR1 SNHLY and CDR2 FYNNEI come from the germline V gene. CDR3 length: 12 residues. CDR3 residues: CASSAGNSPLHF. CDR3 sequence (DNA): TGTGCCAGCAGTGCAGGGAATTCACCCCTCCACTTT. Using reference TRBV2 and TRBJ1-6 for the parts outside the CDR3, the full variable domain is EPEVTQTPSHQVTQMGQEVILRCVPISNHLYFYWYRQILGQKVEFLVSFYNNEISEKSEIFDDQFSVERPDGSNFTLKIRSTKLEDSAMYFCASSAGNSPLHFGNGTRLTVT.

The V and J genes are TRBV7-6 and TRBJ1-1, with 7 bases lining up with TRBD1. From germline, CDR1 is SGHVS and CDR2 FNYEAQ. This CDR3 has 16 residues. V lost 3 bases and J lost 4; bases outside the gene matches: 11. Here the CDR3 reads CASSFSTGAGGTEAFF. The CDR3 DNA reads TGTGCCAGCAGCTTCTCAACAGGGGCCGGGGGCACTGAAGCTTTCTTT. The variable domain in full, with the rest retrieved from reference TRBV7-6 and TRBJ1-1, is GAGVSQSPRYKVTKRGQDVALRCDPISGHVSLYWYRQALGQGPEFLTYFNYEAQQDKSGLPNDRFSAERPEGSISTLTIQRTEQRDSAMYRCASSFSTGAGGTEAFFGQGTRLTVV.

The chain couples TRBV5-1 to TRBJ1-6, with 8 bases aligning to TRBD1. There are 17 residues in the CDR3. Germline V gene data show CDR1 as SGHRS and CDR2 as YFSETQ. V dropped 0 bases and J dropped 10; count of bases not matched to a gene: 12. The chain's CDR3 is CASSLAPTGANSSPLHF. The CDR3 DNA reads as TGCGCCAGCAGCTTGGCTCCGACAGGGGCGAATAGCTCACCCCTCCACTTT.

The CDR3 region is CASSLGDRVANYGYTF. CDR3 in DNA: TGTGCCAGCAGCTTAGGGGACAGGGTAGCTAACTATGGCTACACCTTC. This rearrangement joins TRBV5-6 to TRBJ1-2; 9 bases line up with TRBD1. J lost 0 bases, V lost 2 bases, and 5 bases had no gene match. This CDR3 comprises 16 residues. Looked up from germline, CDR1 is SGHDT and CDR2 is YYEEEE.

V and J are TRBV11-1 and TRBJ1-2; a weak D match, TRBD1 (6 bases). The V end lost 4 bases, the J end lost 3 bases, and 12 bases lay between the germline ends. The CDR3 runs 14 residues. Germline loops: CDR1 SGHAT, CDR2 FQDESV (reference sequence). The CDR3 region is CASSWGRLDYGYTF. DNA for the CDR3: TGTGCCAGCAGCTGGGGGCGCTTAGACTATGGCTACACCTTC.

The rearrangement links TRBV5-1 to TRBJ2-1; possibly TRBD2 for D (5 bases). Trimming took off 4 bases at V and 6 bases at J, with 11 bases between the two ends. CDR3 size: 13 residues. Per the germline V gene, CDR1 is SGHRS and CDR2 is YFSETQ. The CDR3 bases are TGCGCCAGCAGCCCCGGGGTTCCCAATGAGCAGTTCTTC. This sequence encodes CASSPGVPNEQFF.

The chain links TRBV6-5 to TRBJ1-4; 7 bases are a match to TRBD1. The germline CDR1 and CDR2 sequences are MNHEY and SVGAGI. V was clipped by 0 bases and J by 9 bases; unmatched bases: 10. The CDR3 consists of 16 residues. The CDR3 spells CASSYSREKQGKKLFF. As DNA, the CDR3 is TGTGCCAGCAGTTACTCGAGAGAAAAACAGGGGAAAAAACTGTTTTTT.

This sequence joins TRBV5-8 and TRBJ1-1; a possible D gene is TRBD1 (6 bases). The germline V gene has CDR1 SGHTS and CDR2 YDEGEE. Deletions cut 8 bases from V and 7 bases from J, with 18 bases between. This CDR3 comprises 13 residues. The CDR3 nucleotides are TGTGCCAGGGGGGACACAGGAGAGGGTGAAGCTTTCTTT. This codes for CARGDTGEGEAFF.

V is TRBV18 and J is TRBJ1-6; 7 bases are a match to TRBD1. The V and J ends lost 6 bases and 10 bases, in that order; junction bases with no gene match: 9. The CDR3 loop spans 14 amino acids. Germline assignment: CDR1 KGHSH and CDR2 LQKENI. The CDR3 reads CASSEQGVVSPLHF. The CDR3 region has the DNA TGTGCCAGCTCGGAGCAGGGGGTAGTATCACCCCTCCACTTT.

V gene TRBV29-1 combines with J gene TRBJ2-7; 8 nucleotides line up with TRBD2. The CDR3 covers 13 residues. Germline loops: CDR1 SQVTM, CDR2 ANQGSEA. This chain's CDR3 is CSVIAGHSYEQYF. For the CDR3, the DNA is TGCAGTGTCATAGCGGGGCACTCCTACGAGCAGTACTTC.

The chain employs TRBV3-1 (or the pseudogene TRBV3-2) and TRBJ1-6; no definite D call. The CDR3 runs 14 residues. Per germline, CDR1 LGHDT and CDR2 YNNKEL (reference sequence). V lost 1 base and J lost 6, with 7 bases in between. The CDR3 is CASSQVQINSPLHF. CDR3 DNA: TGTGCCAGCAGCCAAGTCCAGATTAATTCACCCCTCCACTTT.

The chain joins TRBV20-1 to TRBJ1-2, with D possibly matching TRBD1 (5 bases). The germline gives CDR1 DFQATT, CDR2 SNEGSKA (reference sequence). CDR3 length equals 11 residues. The CDR3 DNA is TGCAGCGGTCAGGGTGACTATGGCTACACCTTC. Its protein product is CSGQGDYGYTF.

The chain links TRBV5-1 to TRBJ1-3, with D maybe TRBD1 (5 bases). Deletions cut 0 bases from V and 0 bases from J, with 16 bases between. The CDR3 consists of 18 residues. The germline CDR1 and CDR2 sequences are SGHRS and YFSETQ. The CDR3 region has the DNA TGCGCCAGCAGCTTGGAGGCACAGGCTTTGCTCTCTGGAAACACCATATATTTT. Its translation: CASSLEAQALLSGNTIYF.

This clone has a handful of counts. The chain couples TRBV18 to TRBJ1-1; 10 bases match TRBD1. From germline, CDR1 is KGHSH and CDR2 LQKENI. This CDR3 is built from 17 residues. V lost 4 bases and J lost 4; bases outside the gene matches: 12. In DNA, the CDR3 is TGTGCCAGCTCACTAGGCGGGACAGGGGTGATCGGCACTGAAGCTTTCTTT. Its translation: CASSLGGTGVIGTEAFF.

This sequence joins TRBV5-1 and TRBJ2-7, with 10 positions matching TRBD1. With V trimmed by 3 bases and J by 1 base, 4 bases remained unmatched. Germline V gene lookup returns CDR1 SGHRS and CDR2 YFSETQ. The CDR3 has 15 residues. The CDR3 is CASSSRQGASYEQYF. The CDR3 DNA is TGCGCCAGCAGCTCTCGACAGGGGGCATCCTACGAGCAGTACTTC.

The chain joins TRBV6-1 to TRBJ1-2; D not resolved. V lost 1 base to trimming and J lost 4 bases, with 13 bases between them. Germline CDR1 reads MNHNS; CDR2 reads SASEGT. CDR3 length equals 15 residues. The CDR3 region is CASSEGSQTIYGYTF. The CDR3 coding sequence is TGTGCCAGCAGTGAAGGGTCACAGACCATCTATGGCTACACCTTC.

The chain has TRBV5-6 and TRBJ2-3; 12 bases are a match to TRBD2. This CDR3 is built from 16 residues. Germline-derived CDR1 and CDR2 are SGHDT and YYEEEE. V lost 4 bases, J lost 3 bases, and 6 bases stayed unmatched. The DNA for the CDR3 is TGTGCCAGCAGCCAGGCCCTAGCGGGGGGGACAGATACGCAGTATTTT. Protein sequence: CASSQALAGGTDTQYF.

The rearrangement joins TRBV27 to TRBJ1-5, with unresolved D. The V end lost 0 bases, the J end lost 7 bases, and 10 bases lay between the germline ends. The CDR3 is 14 amino acids. Germline V gene sequence: CDR1 MNHEY, CDR2 SMNVEV (reference sequence). CDR3 DNA: TGTGCCAGCAGTTTATCGGAAGGTAGCCAGCCCCAGCATTTT. Its protein product is CASSLSEGSQPQHF.

This chain uses TRBV3-1 (or the pseudogene TRBV3-2) with TRBJ1-6, with D tentatively TRBD1 (6 bases). Trimming stripped 1 base from V and 8 bases from J, with 12 bases between. This CDR3 contains 15 residues. Germline values: CDR1 LGHDT, CDR2 YNNKEL (reference sequence). As DNA, the CDR3 is TGTGCCAGCAGCCAAGTTGGAGGGGGGGATTCACCCCTCCACTTT. Translating gives CASSQVGGGDSPLHF.

V is TRBV25-1 and J is TRBJ2-1; 8 nucleotides match TRBD2. Germline V lookup: CDR1 MGHDK, CDR2 SYGVNS. This CDR3 spans 15 amino acids. V lost 2 bases and J lost 8; bases outside the gene matches: 8. CDR3 DNA: TGTGCCAGCAGTGAAGGAAGCGGGAGAATGTATGAGCAGTTCTTC. This translates into CASSEGSGRMYEQFF. Full variable domain (remainder filled in from reference TRBV25-1 and TRBJ2-1): EADIYQTPRYLVIGTGKKITLECSQTMGHDKMYWYQQDPGMELHLIHYSYGVNSTEKGDLSSESTVSRIRTEHFPLTLESARPSHTSQYLCASSEGSGRMYEQFFGPGTRLTVL.

This clone has a handful of counts. The chain carries TRBV9 and TRBJ1-3, with 10 bases that match TRBD1. The germline gives CDR1 SGDLS, CDR2 YYNGEE. The CDR3 runs 15 residues. The V gene end was trimmed by 0 bases and the J gene end by 7 bases; junction bases not matched to a gene: 4. Written as DNA, the CDR3 is TGTGCCAGCAGCGTAGATGGACAGGGGGTTAACACCATATATTTT. It encodes CASSVDGQGVNTIYF.

The CDR3 loop reads CAWSVGGEGDTQYF. The CDR3 DNA reads as TGTGCCTGGAGTGTTGGGGGGGAAGGAGATACGCAGTATTTT. V usage is TRBV30 and J usage is TRBJ2-3; TRBD2 agrees at 7 bases. The CDR3 totals 14 residues. V lost 0 bases and J lost 5; bases outside the gene matches: 5. Germline V gene data show CDR1 as GTSNPN and CDR2 as SVGIG (reference sequence).

This chain joins TRBV27 and TRBJ2-7, with D maybe TRBD2 (7 bases). The CDR3 length is 14 residues. V lost 7 bases and J lost 7, with 20 bases in between. The germline V gene encodes CDR1 MNHEY and CDR2 SMNVEV (reference sequence). CDR3 sequence: CASTQKGGRGEQYF. DNA for the CDR3: TGTGCCAGCACCCAAAAGGGGGGGCGCGGGGAGCAGTACTTC.